These T cell receptor beta chains were read from a single sample in a study of shared clonotypes between healthy human individuals. The repertoire was sequenced with immunoSEQ multiplex PCR; TCRdb's copy has only in-frame clones and lacks some. The data contain millions of clones, 85% to 95% of them singletons. Source material: naive CD8+ T cells sorted from blood. These receptors were collected from a man aged 18 to 29 in good health. Both conserved end residues are part of each CDR3. A D gene is named only where the DNA matches it firmly. The size of a clone is reported for some rows only, either as once, few or many, or as a class for expanded clones.

D	V	size	J	CDR3	DNA
-	TRBV5-1	once	TRBJ2-7	CASSLANGYEQYF	TGCGCCAGCAGCTTGGCCAACGGCTACGAGCAGTACTTC
TRBD2	TRBV28	once	TRBJ2-1	CASSTSGEGSYNEQFF	TGTGCCAGCAGTACCTCGGGGGAGGGGTCCTACAATGAGCAGTTCTTC
-	TRBV10-3	-	TRBJ2-7	CAISERGSTYEQYF	TGTGCCATCAGTGAGCGGGGCAGTACCTACGAGCAGTACTTC
TRBD2	TRBV28	-	TRBJ2-5	CASSFPWGGSGGQETQYF	TGTGCCAGCAGTTTTCCGTGGGGTGGTAGCGGGGGACAAGAGACCCAGTACTTC
-	TRBV7-2	-	TRBJ2-5	CASSLVGGGETQYF	TGTGCCAGCAGCTTAGTGGGTGGGGGAGAGACCCAGTACTTC
-	TRBV4-1	-	TRBJ2-7	CASSQEEGGWAYEQYF	TGCGCCAGCAGCCAAGAGGAAGGGGGTTGGGCCTACGAGCAGTACTTC
TRBD1	TRBV2	once	TRBJ2-5	CASSAGTGGEETQYF	TGTGCCAGCAGCGCCGGGACAGGGGGCGAGGAGACCCAGTACTTC
-	TRBV4-1	-	TRBJ1-2	CASSQDVQGVVTF	TGCGCCAGCAGCCAAGATGTGCAGGGTGTCGTCACCTTC
TRBD2	TRBV7-8	once	TRBJ2-3	CASSFSRTSGDTDTQYF	TGTGCCAGCAGCTTTTCACGGACTAGCGGGGATACAGATACGCAGTATTTT
-	TRBV6-1	-	TRBJ2-7	CASRRDSTYEQYF	TGTGCCAGCAGGCGGGACAGCACCTACGAGCAGTACTTC
-	TRBV5-4	-	TRBJ2-7	CASSSSGTYEQYF	TGTGCCAGCAGCAGTAGCGGAACCTACGAGCAGTACTTC
-	TRBV9	-	TRBJ2-2	CASRGIGELFF	TGTGCCAGCAGGGGGATCGGGGAGCTGTTTTTT
-	TRBV19	-	TRBJ2-5	CASSAQGYQETQYF	TGTGCCAGTAGTGCCCAGGGGTACCAAGAGACCCAGTACTTC
-	TRBV10-1	-	TRBJ2-2	CASSEQGDTGELFF	TGCGCCAGCAGTGAACAGGGAGACACCGGGGAGCTGTTTTTT
-	TRBV6-5	-	TRBJ2-3	CASSYEGVADTQYF	TGTGCCAGCAGTTACGAGGGGGTGGCAGATACGCAGTATTTT
TRBD2	TRBV19	-	TRBJ2-1	CASADQAGELVNEQFF	TGTGCCAGTGCCGACCAGGCGGGAGAGTTGGTCAATGAGCAGTTCTTC
-	TRBV6-5	-	TRBJ2-7	CASSYSTGSEQYF	TGTGCCAGCAGTTACTCGACAGGATCCGAGCAGTACTTC
-	TRBV5-6	-	TRBJ1-2	CASSSDGWPNGYTF	TGTGCCAGCAGTTCGGACGGGTGGCCCAACGGCTACACCTTC
-	TRBV6-1	-	TRBJ1-1	CASIERGNTEAFF	TGTGCCAGCATTGAGCGGGGGAACACTGAAGCTTTCTTT
-	TRBV7-8	-	TRBJ1-1	CASSLVWGAKTEAFF	TGTGCCAGCAGCTTAGTTTGGGGGGCCAAAACTGAAGCTTTCTTT
-	TRBV1	-	TRBJ1-2	CTSSHPRMRLEAGGYTF	TGCACCAGCAGCCACCCTCGCATGAGACTGGAGGCGGGCGGCTACACCTTC
-	TRBV6-5	once	TRBJ2-7	CASSYSGREHF	TGTGCCAGCAGTTACTCGGGCAGGGAGCACTTC
-	TRBV11-2	-	TRBJ2-1	CASAMGYNEQFF	TGTGCCAGCGCTATGGGGTACAATGAGCAGTTCTTC
TRBD2	TRBV29-1	-	TRBJ2-1	CSALRPGGPGEQFF	TGCAGCGCTCTAAGGCCGGGGGGGCCCGGTGAGCAGTTCTTC
-	TRBV5-1	-	TRBJ1-1	CASSLGRQPATEAFF	TGCGCCAGCAGCTTGGGCAGGCAGCCCGCTACTGAAGCTTTCTTT
TRBD1	TRBV5-8	-	TRBJ1-3	CASSSGQGYGNTIYF	TGTGCCAGCAGCTCTGGACAGGGGTACGGAAACACCATATATTTT
-	TRBV25-1	few	TRBJ1-6	CASSESSGLGAKPLHF	TGTGCCAGCAGTGAATCATCCGGACTAGGGGCTAAACCCCTCCACTTT
TRBD1	TRBV19	-	TRBJ1-2	CASSIVPGQGSYGYTF	TGTGCCAGTAGTATAGTCCCTGGACAGGGCTCCTATGGCTACACCTTC
TRBD2	TRBV13	-	TRBJ2-5	CASSLRTSGIQETQYF	TGTGCCAGCAGCTTGCGGACTAGCGGTATCCAAGAGACCCAGTACTTC
TRBD1	TRBV30	once	TRBJ1-2	CAFQGGYGYTF	TGTGCCTTCCAGGGGGGGTATGGCTACACCTTC
-	TRBV4-2	-	TRBJ2-7	CASSATSYYEQYF	TGTGCCAGCAGCGCGACTAGTTACTACGAGCAGTACTTC
-	TRBV6-5	-	TRBJ1-1	CASSYGTRTEAFF	TGTGCCAGCAGTTACGGGACACGCACTGAAGCTTTCTTT
-	TRBV25-1	-	TRBJ2-3	CASSELGHPDTQYF	TGTGCCAGCAGTGAATTGGGCCACCCAGATACGCAGTATTTT
-	TRBV27	-	TRBJ1-2	CATSGLPVYGYTF	TGTGCCACCTCGGGACTGCCGGTCTATGGCTACACCTTC
TRBD2	TRBV10-3	-	TRBJ2-3	CATTEREEDTQYF	TGTGCCACCACGGAGCGGGAGGAAGATACGCAGTATTTT
-	TRBV4-1	-	TRBJ1-1	CASSQIITGGAFF	TGCGCCAGCAGCCAAATAATTACGGGAGGAGCTTTCTTT
-	TRBV4-3	-	TRBJ1-1	CASSQEPRNTEAFF	TGCGCCAGCAGCCAAGAACCCCGGAACACTGAAGCTTTCTTT
-	TRBV10-1	-	TRBJ2-5	CASSEGFTGGAQETQYF	TGCGCCAGCAGTGAAGGTTTTACGGGGGGCGCCCAAGAGACCCAGTACTTC
TRBD1	TRBV23-1	-	TRBJ2-7	CASSQSGTGRRYEQYF	TGCGCCAGCAGTCAATCAGGGACAGGGAGACGGTACGAGCAGTACTTC
TRBD1	TRBV5-6	-	TRBJ2-3	CASSLAQGMGDTQYF	TGTGCCAGCAGCTTGGCACAGGGGATGGGAGATACGCAGTATTTT
-	TRBV11-2	few	TRBJ1-1	CASSSEGAEAFF	TGTGCCAGCAGCTCAGAGGGGGCTGAAGCTTTCTTT
TRBD1	TRBV27	-	TRBJ2-1	CASSLSDRANEQFF	TGTGCCAGCAGCCTTTCAGACAGGGCAAATGAGCAGTTCTTC
TRBD1	TRBV2	-	TRBJ1-2	CASLPPSGGGGYTF	TGTGCCAGCCTTCCCCCTTCAGGGGGCGGTGGCTACACCTTC
-	TRBV25-1	-	TRBJ2-7	CASSEYSPYEQYF	TGTGCCAGCAGTGAATATTCACCCTACGAGCAGTACTTC
-	TRBV28	-	TRBJ1-2	CASRDSPYGYTF	TGTGCCAGCAGGGACAGCCCCTATGGCTACACCTTC